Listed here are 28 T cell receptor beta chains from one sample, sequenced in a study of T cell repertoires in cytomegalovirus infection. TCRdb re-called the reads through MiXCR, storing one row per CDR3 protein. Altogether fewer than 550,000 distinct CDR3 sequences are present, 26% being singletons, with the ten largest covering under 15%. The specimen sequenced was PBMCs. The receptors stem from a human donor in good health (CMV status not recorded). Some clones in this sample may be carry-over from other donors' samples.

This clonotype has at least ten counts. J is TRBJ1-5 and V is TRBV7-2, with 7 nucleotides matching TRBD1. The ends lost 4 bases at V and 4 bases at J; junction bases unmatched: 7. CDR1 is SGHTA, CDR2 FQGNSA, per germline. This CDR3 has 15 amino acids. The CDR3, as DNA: TGTGCCAGCAGCTCACAATCGACAGGGAATCAGCCCCAGCATTTT. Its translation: CASSSQSTGNQPQHF. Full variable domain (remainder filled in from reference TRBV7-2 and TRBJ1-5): GAGVSQSPSNKVTEKGKDVELRCDPISGHTALYWYRQSLGQGLEFLIYFQGNSAPDKSGLPSDRFSAERTGGSVSTLTIQRTQQEDSAVYLCASSSQSTGNQPQHFGDGTRLSIL.

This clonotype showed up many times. The CDR3 nucleotides are TGTGCCAGCAGCTTCACAGAGGGGCTTTTAGCCTATGGCTACACCTTC. The encoded protein is CASSFTEGLLAYGYTF. This sequence joins TRBV7-2 and TRBJ1-2, with TRBD1 as a possible D gene (5 bases). There are 16 residues in the CDR3. Trimming shortened V by 3 bases and J by 4 bases, and 18 bases separated the two germline ends. Germline V gene data show CDR1 as SGHTA and CDR2 as FQGNSA.

The DNA for the CDR3 is TGCGCCAGCAGCTTTGGGTGGAACACTGAAGCTTTCTTT. This codes for CASSFGWNTEAFF. The J gene is TRBJ1-1, the V gene TRBV5-1; D gene ambiguous. V lost 2 bases to trimming and J lost 1 base, with 6 bases between them. The CDR3 loop spans 13 amino acids. Germline V gene data show CDR1 as SGHRS and CDR2 as YFSETQ.

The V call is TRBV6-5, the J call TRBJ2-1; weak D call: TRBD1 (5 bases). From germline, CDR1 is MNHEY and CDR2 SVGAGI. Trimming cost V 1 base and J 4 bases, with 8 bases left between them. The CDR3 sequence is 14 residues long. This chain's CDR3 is CASSYWGEYNEQFF. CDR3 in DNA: TGTGCCAGCAGTTACTGGGGCGAGTACAATGAGCAGTTCTTC.

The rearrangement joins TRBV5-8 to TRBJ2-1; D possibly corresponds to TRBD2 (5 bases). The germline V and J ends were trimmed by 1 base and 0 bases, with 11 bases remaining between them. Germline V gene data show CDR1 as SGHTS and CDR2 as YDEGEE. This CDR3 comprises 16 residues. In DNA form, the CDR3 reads TGTGCCAGCAGCTTGTGGCGGGCCAGCTCCTACAATGAGCAGTTCTTC. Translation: CASSLWRASSYNEQFF.

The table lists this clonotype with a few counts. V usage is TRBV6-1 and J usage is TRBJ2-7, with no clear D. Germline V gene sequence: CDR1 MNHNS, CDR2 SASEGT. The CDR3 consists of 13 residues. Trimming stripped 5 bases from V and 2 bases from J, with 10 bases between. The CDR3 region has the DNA TGTGCCAGCAGTTCCCCAGTTACCTACGAGCAGTACTTC. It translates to CASSSPVTYEQYF.

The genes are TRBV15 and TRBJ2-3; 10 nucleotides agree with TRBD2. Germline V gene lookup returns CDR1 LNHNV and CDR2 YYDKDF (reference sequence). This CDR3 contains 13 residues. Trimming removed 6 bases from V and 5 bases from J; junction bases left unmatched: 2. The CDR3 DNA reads TGTGCCACCAGGGCTAGCGGGGGAGATACGCAGTATTTT. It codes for CATRASGGDTQYF. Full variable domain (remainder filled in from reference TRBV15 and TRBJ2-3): DAMVIQNPRYQVTQFGKPVTLSCSQTLNHNVMYWYQQKSSQAPKLLFHYYDKDFNNEADTPDNFQSRRPNTSFCFLDIRSPGLGDTAMYLCATRASGGDTQYFGPGTRLTVL.

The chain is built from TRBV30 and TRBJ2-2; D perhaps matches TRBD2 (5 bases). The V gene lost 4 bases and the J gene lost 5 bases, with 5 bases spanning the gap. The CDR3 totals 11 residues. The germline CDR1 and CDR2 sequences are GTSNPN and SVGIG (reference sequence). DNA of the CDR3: TGTGCCTGGACGGGGACCGGGGAGCTGTTTTTT. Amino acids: CAWTGTGELFF.

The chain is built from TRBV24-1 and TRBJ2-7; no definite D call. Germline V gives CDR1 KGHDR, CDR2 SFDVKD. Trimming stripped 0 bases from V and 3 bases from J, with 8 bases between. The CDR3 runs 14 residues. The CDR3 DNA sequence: TGTGCCACCAGTGATTTGGGCGATAGCTACGAGCAGTACGTC. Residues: CATSDLGDSYEQYV.

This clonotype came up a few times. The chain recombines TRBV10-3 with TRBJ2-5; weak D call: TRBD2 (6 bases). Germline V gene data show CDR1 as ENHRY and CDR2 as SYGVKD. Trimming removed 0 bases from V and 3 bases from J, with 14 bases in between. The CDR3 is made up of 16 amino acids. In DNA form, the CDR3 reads TGTGCCATCAGTGAGTCGAAGTTGGGGGAGGAAGAGACCCAGTACTTC. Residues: CAISESKLGEEETQYF.

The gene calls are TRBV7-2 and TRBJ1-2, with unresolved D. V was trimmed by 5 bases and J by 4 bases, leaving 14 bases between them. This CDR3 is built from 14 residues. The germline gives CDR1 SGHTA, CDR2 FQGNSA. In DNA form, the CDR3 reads TGTGCCAGCAGCCCGTCTGGGAAATTCTATGGCTACACCTTC. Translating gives CASSPSGKFYGYTF.

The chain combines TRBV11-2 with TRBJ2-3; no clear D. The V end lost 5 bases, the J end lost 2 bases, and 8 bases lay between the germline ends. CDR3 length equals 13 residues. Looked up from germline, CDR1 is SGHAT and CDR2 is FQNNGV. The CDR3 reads CASSTSHTDTQYF. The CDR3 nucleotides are TGTGCCAGCAGCACATCTCACACAGATACGCAGTATTTT.

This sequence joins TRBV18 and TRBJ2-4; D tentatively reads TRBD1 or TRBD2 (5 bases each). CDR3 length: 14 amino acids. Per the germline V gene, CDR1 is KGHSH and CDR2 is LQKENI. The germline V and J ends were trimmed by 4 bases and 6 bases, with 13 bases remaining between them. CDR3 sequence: CASSQRAGTNIQYF. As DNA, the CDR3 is TGTGCCAGCTCACAACGGGCAGGGACAAACATTCAGTACTTC.

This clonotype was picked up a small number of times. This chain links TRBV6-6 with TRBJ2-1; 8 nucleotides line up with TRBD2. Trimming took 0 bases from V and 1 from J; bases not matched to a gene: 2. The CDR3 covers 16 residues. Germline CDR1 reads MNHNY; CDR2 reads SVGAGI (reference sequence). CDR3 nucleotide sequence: TGTGCCAGCAGTTACTCGGCGGGAGGATCCTACAATGAGCAGTTCTTC. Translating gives CASSYSAGGSYNEQFF.

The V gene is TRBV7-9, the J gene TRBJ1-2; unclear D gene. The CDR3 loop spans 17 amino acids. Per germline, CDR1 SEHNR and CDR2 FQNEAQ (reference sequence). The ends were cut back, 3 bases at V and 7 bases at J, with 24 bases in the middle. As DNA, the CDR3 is TGTGCCAGCAGCTTGACGCCTAGCTACGCGTCCGAGACTGGCTACACCTTC. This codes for CASSLTPSYASETGYTF.

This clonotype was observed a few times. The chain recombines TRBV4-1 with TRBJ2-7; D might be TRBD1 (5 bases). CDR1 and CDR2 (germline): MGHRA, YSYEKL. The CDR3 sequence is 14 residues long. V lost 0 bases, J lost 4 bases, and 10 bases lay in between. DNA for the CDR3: TGCGCCAGCAGCCAAGATATAGGGGTATACGAGCAGTACGTC. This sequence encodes CASSQDIGVYEQYV.

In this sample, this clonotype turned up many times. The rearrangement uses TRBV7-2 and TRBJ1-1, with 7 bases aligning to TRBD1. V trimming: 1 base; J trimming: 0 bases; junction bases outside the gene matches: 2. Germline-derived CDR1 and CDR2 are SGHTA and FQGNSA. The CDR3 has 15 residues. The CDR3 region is CASSLEGAVNTEAFF. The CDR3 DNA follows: TGTGCCAGCAGCTTAGAGGGGGCTGTGAACACTGAAGCTTTCTTT.

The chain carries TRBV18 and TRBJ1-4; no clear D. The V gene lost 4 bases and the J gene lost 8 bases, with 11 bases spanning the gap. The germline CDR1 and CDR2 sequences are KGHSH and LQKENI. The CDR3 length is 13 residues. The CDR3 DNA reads TGTGCCAGCTCACAATACACGAAAGAAAAACTGTTTTTT. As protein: CASSQYTKEKLFF.

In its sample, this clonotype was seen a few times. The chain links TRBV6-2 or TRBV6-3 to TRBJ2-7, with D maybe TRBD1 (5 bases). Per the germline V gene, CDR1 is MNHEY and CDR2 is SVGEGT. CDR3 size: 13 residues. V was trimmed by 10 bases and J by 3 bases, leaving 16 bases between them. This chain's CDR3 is CATTMDTYYEQYF. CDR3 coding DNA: TGTGCCACTACTATGGACACCTACTACGAGCAGTACTTC.

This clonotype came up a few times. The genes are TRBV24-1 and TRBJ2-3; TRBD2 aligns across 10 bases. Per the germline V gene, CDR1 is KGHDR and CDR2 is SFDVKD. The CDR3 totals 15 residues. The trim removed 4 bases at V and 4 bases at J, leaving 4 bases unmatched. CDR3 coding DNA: TGTGCCACCAGTGACCGACTAGCGGGTGCAGATACGCAGTATTTT. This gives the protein CATSDRLAGADTQYF.

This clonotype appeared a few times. The CDR3 DNA sequence: TGTGCCAGCAGCGCCCTGAGAGGGTCGGGTGGGGCCAACGTCCTGACTTTC. This translates into CASSALRGSGGANVLTF. The V gene is TRBV2, the J gene TRBJ2-6; perhaps TRBD2 as D (5 bases). This CDR3 comprises 17 residues. V shed 6 bases and J shed 3 bases, with 18 bases lying between them. Per germline, CDR1 SNHLY and CDR2 FYNNEI.

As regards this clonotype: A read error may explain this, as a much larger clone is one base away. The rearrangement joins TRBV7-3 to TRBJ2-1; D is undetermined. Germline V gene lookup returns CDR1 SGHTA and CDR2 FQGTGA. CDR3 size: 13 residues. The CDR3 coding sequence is TGTGCCAGCGGCCATCATAGCTACAATGTGCAGTTCTTC. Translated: CASGHHSYNVQFF.

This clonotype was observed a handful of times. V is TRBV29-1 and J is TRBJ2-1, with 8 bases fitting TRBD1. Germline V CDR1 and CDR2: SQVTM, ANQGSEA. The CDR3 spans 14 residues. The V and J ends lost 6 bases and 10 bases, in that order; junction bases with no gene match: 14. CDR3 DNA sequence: TGCAGCGTCCCTTTTGGACAGGGTGCGGGGGAGCAGTTCTTC. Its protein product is CSVPFGQGAGEQFF.

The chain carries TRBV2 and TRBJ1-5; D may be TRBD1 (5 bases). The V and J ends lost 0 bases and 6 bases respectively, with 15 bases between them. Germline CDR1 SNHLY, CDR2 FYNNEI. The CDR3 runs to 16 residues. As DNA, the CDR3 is TGTGCCAGCAGTGAAGCTTTAGGAGGGGTGGGTCAGCCCCAGCATTTT. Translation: CASSEALGGVGQPQHF.

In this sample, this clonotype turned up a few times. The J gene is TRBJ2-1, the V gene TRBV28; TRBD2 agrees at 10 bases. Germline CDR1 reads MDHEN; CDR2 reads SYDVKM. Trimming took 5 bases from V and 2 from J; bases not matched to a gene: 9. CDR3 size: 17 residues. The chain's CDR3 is CASSPRLAGDPYNEQFF. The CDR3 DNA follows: TGTGCCAGCAGTCCCCGACTAGCGGGCGACCCCTACAATGAGCAGTTCTTC.

The CDR3 loop is CAIGQGGNTIYF. DNA for the CDR3: TGTGCCATCGGCCAAGGAGGAAACACCATATATTTT. This sequence joins TRBV10-3 and TRBJ1-3; D not resolved. CDR1 and CDR2 (germline): ENHRY, SYGVKD. The CDR3 sequence is 12 residues long. V was trimmed by 8 bases and J by 4 bases, leaving 9 bases between them.

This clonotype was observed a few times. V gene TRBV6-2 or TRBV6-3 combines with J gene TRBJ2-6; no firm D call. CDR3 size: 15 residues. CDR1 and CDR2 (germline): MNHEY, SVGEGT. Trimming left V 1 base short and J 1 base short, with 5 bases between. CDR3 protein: CASSYWSSGANVLTF. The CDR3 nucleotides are TGTGCCAGCAGTTACTGGAGTTCTGGGGCCAACGTCCTGACTTTC.

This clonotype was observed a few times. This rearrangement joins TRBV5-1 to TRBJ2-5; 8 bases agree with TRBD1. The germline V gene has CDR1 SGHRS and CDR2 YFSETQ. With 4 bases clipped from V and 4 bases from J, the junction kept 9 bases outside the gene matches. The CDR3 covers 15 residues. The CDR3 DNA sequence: TGCGCCAGCAGCCCAGTCGGACAGGGTAGAGAGACCCAGTACTTC. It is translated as CASSPVGQGRETQYF.